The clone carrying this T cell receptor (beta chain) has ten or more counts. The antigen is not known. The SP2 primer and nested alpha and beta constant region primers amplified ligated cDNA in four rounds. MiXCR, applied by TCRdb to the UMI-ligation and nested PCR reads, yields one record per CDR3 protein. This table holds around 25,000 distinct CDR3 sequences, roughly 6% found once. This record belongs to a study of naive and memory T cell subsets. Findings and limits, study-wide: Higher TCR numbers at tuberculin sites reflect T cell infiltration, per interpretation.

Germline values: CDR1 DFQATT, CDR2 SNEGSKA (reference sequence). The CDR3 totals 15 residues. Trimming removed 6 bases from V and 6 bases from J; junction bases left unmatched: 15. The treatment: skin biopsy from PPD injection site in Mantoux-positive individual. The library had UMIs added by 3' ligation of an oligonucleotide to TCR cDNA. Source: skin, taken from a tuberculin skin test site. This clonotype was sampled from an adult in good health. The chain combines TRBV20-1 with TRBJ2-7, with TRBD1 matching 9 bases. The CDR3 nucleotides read TGCAGTGCGAGGACCGGAAGGACAGGGGTTCCCGAGCAGTACTTC. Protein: CSARTGRTGVPEQYF.